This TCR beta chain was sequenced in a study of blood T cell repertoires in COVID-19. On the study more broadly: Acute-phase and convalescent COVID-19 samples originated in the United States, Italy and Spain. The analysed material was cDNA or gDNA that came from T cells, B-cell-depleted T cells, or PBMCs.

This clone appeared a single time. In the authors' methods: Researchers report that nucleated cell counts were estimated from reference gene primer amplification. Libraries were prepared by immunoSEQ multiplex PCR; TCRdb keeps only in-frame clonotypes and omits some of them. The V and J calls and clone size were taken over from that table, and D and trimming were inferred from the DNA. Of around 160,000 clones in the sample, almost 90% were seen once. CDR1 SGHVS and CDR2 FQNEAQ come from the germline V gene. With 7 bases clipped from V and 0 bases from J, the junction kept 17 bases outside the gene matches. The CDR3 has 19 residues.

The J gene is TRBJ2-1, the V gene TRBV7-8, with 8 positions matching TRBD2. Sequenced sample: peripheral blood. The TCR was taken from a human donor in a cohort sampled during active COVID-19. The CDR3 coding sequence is TGTGCCAGCATTCATCGCGGGAGGAGTAGCGTTAGCTCCTACAATGAGCAGTTCTTC. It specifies CASIHRGRSSVSSYNEQFF.